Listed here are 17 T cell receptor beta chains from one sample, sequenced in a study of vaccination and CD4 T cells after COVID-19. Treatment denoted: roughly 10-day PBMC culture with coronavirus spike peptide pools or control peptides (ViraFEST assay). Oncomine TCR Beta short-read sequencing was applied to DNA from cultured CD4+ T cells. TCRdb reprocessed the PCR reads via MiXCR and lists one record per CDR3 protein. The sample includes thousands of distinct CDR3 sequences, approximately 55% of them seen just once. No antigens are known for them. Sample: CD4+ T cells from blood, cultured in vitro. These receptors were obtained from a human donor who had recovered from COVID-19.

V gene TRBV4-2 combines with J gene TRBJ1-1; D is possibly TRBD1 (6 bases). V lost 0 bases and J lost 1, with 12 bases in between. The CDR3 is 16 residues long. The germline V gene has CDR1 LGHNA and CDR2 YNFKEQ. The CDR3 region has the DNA TGTGCCAGCAGCCAAGAAACGACCAGGGGGAACACTGAAGCTTTCTTT. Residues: CASSQETTRGNTEAFF.

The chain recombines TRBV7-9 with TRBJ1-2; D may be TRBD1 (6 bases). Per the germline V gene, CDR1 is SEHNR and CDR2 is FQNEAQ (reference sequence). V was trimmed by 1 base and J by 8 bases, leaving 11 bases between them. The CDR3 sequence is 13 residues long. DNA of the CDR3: TGTGCCAGCAGCTTAGGGCAGGGGCGGGGCTACACCTTC. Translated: CASSLGQGRGYTF.

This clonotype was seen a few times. The DNA for the CDR3 is TGTGCCAGCAGTCCCTCGCCCGGGGGGACGGGGGGCTACACCTTC. This encodes CASSPSPGGTGGYTF. This rearrangement joins TRBV6-1 to TRBJ1-2, with D maybe TRBD1 (5 bases). The ends were cut back, 5 bases at V and 8 bases at J, with 21 bases in the middle. Germline lookup yields CDR1 MNHNS and CDR2 SASEGT. The CDR3 covers 15 residues.

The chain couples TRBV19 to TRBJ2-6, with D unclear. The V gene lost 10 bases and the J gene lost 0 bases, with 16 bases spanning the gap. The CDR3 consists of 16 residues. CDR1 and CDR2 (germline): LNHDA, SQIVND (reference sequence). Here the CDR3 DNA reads TGTGCCACCCTAACAGATATGAGCTCTGGGGCCAACGTCCTGACTTTC. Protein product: CATLTDMSSGANVLTF.

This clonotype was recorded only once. The CDR3 DNA reads TGTGCCAGCAGAAACTCGGGGGGGGAGCTGTTTTTT. It specifies CASRNSGGELFF. The chain joins TRBV12-3 or TRBV12-4 to TRBJ2-2, with D perhaps TRBD2 (5 bases). This CDR3 contains 12 residues. Trimming pared 6 bases from V and 8 bases from J, leaving 10 bases between.

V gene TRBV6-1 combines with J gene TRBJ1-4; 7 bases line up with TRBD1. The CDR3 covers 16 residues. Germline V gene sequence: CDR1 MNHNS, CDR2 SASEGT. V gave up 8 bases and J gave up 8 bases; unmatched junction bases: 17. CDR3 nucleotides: TGTGCCAGCTTTTCCCCGTCAGGGGGTTATGGGGAAAAACTGTTTTTT. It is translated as CASFSPSGGYGEKLFF.

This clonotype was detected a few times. CDR3 DNA: TGTGCCAGTAGTATAGAAGGCTTAAGAGGAGCTTTCTTT. Protein: CASSIEGLRGAFF. The chain couples TRBV19 to TRBJ1-1; D unresolved. V dropped 0 bases and J dropped 10 bases, with 12 bases sitting between them. CDR3 length: 13 amino acids. Germline V gene lookup returns CDR1 LNHDA and CDR2 SQIVND (reference sequence).

CDR3 coding DNA: TGTGCCAGCAGTTACGCCCAGGTGAACACCGGGGAGCTGTTTTTT. The encoded protein is CASSYAQVNTGELFF. This chain links TRBV6-5 with TRBJ2-2; no clear D. Germline V gene data show CDR1 as MNHEY and CDR2 as SVGAGI. The CDR3 is 15 amino acids. Between the trimmed V and J ends, which lost 2 bases and 1 base, there was a span of 8 bases.

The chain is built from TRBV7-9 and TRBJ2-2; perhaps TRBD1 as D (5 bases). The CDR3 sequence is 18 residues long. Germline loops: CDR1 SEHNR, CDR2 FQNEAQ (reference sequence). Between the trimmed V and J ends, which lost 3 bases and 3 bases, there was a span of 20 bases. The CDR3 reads CASSLGRFRAGHTGELFF. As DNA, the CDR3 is TGTGCCAGCAGCTTGGGGCGATTCAGGGCCGGACACACCGGGGAGCTGTTTTTT. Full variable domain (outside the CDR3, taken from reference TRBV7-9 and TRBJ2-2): DTGVSQNPRHKITKRGQNVTFRCDPISEHNRLYWYRQTLGQGPEFLTYFQNEAQLEKSRLLSDRFSAERPKGSFSTLEIQRTEQGDSAMYLCASSLGRFRAGHTGELFFGEGSRLTVL.

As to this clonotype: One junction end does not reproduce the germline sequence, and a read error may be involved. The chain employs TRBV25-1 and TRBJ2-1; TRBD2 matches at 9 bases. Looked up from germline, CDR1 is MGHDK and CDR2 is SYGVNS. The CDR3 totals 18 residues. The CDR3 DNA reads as TGTGCCAGCAGTGAACTTGACGGCAGCGGGGGGTCCTACAATGAGCGGTTCTTC. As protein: CASSELDGSGGSYNERFF.

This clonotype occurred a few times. As DNA, the CDR3 is TGTGCCAGCAGCAGGACAGGAGACACTGAAGCTTTCTTT. Residues: CASSRTGDTEAFF. This chain uses TRBV7-9 with TRBJ1-1; TRBD1 agrees at 7 bases. J gave up 3 bases and V 5 bases, and 3 bases lay outside the gene matches. CDR1 is SEHNR, CDR2 FQNEAQ, per germline (reference sequence). There are 13 residues in the CDR3.

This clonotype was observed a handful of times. This chain's CDR3 is CASSGQARTGGGDNQPQHF. CDR3 in DNA: TGTGCCAGCAGTGGCCAAGCCCGAACAGGGGGCGGTGACAATCAGCCCCAGCATTTT. The chain uses TRBV6-4 and TRBJ1-5, with 9 bases fitting TRBD1. The length of the CDR3 is 19 residues. The germline V gene encodes CDR1 MRHNA and CDR2 SNTAGT. The V gene end was trimmed by 4 bases and the J gene end by 3 bases; junction bases not matched to a gene: 16.

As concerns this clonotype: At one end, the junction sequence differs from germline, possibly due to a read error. For the CDR3, the DNA is TGTGCTAGCAGACATACCTCGGGACTTAAAAGGGGTCTCAATCAGCCCCAGCATTTT. It is translated as CASRHTSGLKRGLNQPQHF. The chain links TRBV7-7 to TRBJ1-5, with a tentative D call TRBD1 (5 bases). The germline V gene encodes CDR1 SSHAT and CDR2 FNYEAQ (reference sequence). The CDR3 covers 19 residues.

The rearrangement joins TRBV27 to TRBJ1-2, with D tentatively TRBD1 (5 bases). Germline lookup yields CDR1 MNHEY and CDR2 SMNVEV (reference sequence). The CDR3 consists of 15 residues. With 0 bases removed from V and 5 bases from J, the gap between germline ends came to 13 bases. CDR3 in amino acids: CASSLSAAGQYGYTF. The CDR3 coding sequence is TGTGCCAGCAGTTTATCTGCGGCAGGGCAGTATGGCTACACCTTC.

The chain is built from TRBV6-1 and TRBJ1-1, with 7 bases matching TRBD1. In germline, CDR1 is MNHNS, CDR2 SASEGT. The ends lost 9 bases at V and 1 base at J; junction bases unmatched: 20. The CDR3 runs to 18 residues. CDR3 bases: TGTGCCAGTCTCCCCGGGACAGCTGGCACCCACTCGAACACTGAAGCTTTCTTT. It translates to CASLPGTAGTHSNTEAFF.

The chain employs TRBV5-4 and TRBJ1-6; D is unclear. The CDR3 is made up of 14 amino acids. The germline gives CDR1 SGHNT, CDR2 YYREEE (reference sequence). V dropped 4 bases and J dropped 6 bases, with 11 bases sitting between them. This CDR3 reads CASSDKRINSPLHF. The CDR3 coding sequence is TGTGCCAGCAGCGATAAAAGAATTAATTCACCCCTCCACTTT.

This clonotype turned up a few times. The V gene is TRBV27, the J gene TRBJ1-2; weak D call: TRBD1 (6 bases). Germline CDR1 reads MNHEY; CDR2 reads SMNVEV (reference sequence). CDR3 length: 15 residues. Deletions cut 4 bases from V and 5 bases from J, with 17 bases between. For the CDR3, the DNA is TGTGCCAGCAGTTCCCCGGGCAGGGGCGTATATGGCTACACCTTC. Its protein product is CASSSPGRGVYGYTF.